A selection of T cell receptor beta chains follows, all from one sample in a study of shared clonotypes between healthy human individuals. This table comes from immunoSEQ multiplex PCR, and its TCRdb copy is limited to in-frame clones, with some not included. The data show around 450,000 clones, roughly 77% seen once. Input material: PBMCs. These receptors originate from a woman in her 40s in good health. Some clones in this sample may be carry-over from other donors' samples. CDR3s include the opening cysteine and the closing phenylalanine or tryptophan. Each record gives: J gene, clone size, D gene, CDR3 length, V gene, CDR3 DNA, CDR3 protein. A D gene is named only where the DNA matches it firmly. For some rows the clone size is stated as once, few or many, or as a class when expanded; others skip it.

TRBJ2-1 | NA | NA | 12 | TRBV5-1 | TGCGCCAGCAGCATTGAGGGCTATGAGCAGTTCTTC | CASSIEGYEQFF
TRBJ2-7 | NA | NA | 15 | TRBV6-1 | TGTGCCAGCAGTGAGGGGACATCAGGGTCAAGCGAGCAGTACTTC | CASSEGTSGSSEQYF
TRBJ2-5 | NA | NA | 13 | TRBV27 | TGTGCCAGCAGTTTTTACAGCCAAGAGACCCAGTACTTC | CASSFYSQETQYF
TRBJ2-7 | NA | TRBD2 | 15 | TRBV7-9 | TGTGCCAGCAGCGATGCGGGAGGTGTGGTTTACGAGCAGTACTTC | CASSDAGGVVYEQYF
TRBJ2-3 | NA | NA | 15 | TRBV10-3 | TGTGCCATCAGCTTAGCCCCGGGACCCACAGATACGCAGTATTTT | CAISLAPGPTDTQYF
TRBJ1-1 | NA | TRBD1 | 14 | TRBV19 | TGTGCCAGTAGTACCCGGACAGGGCTGGGTAGAGCTTTCTTT | CASSTRTGLGRAFF
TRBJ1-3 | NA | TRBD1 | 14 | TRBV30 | TGTGCCTGGAGCGAGGGACAGGGTTACAACACCATATATTTT | CAWSEGQGYNTIYF
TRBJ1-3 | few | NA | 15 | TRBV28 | TGTGCCAGCAGTTTACAAGGGACGGCTGGAAACACCATATATTTT | CASSLQGTAGNTIYF
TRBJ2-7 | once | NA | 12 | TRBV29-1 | TGCAGCATACTGACGGTCTCCTACGAGCAGTACTTC | CSILTVSYEQYF
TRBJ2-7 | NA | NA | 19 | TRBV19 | TGTGCCAGTAGCCACGGCCTGGGCCGGGAGCAGCAAAAATCCTACGAGCAGTACTTC | CASSHGLGREQQKSYEQYF
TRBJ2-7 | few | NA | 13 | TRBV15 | TGTGCCACCAGCAGAGATCCCTTCACAGAGCAGTACTTC | CATSRDPFTEQYF
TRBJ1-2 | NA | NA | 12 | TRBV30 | TGTGCCTGGAGTGTACGGCTTGGGGGCTACACCTTC | CAWSVRLGGYTF
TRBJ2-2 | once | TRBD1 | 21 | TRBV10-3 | TGTGCCATGTGGACGCCCCAGAGCAGACAGGGCAAACTGGGTAACACCGGGGAGCTGTTTTTT | CAMWTPQSRQGKLGNTGELFF
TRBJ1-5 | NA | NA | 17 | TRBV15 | TGTGCCACCAGCAGAGATGGCAGCGACTATAGCAATCAGCCCCAGCATTTT | CATSRDGSDYSNQPQHF
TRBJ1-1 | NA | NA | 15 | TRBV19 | TGTGCCAGTAGTGGTTCCGGTATGATGAACACTGAAGCTTTCTTT | CASSGSGMMNTEAFF
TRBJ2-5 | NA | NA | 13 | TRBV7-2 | TGTGCCAGCAGCTTCAACCAGGGGGAGACCCAGTACTTC | CASSFNQGETQYF
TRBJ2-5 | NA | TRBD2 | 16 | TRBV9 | TGTGCCAGCAGCGCATACACAGCAGCGGGAATTGAGACCCAGTACTTC | CASSAYTAAGIETQYF
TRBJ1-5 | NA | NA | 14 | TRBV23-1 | TGCGCCAGCAGTCATCCCGTTAGCAATCAGCCCCAGCATTTT | CASSHPVSNQPQHF
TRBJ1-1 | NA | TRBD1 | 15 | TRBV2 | TGTGCCAGCAGTGACCACAGGGGGCACGGCACTGAAGCTTTCTTT | CASSDHRGHGTEAFF
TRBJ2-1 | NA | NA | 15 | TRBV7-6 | TGTGCCAGCAGCGGACACAGAGGGCCCTACAATGAGCAGTTCTTC | CASSGHRGPYNEQFF
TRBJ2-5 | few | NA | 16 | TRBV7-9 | TGTGCCAGCAGCTTAGCCGAGGGAACGGGGCAAGAGACCCAGTACTTC | CASSLAEGTGQETQYF
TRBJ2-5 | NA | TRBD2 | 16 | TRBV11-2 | TGTGCCAGCAGCTTAGGAACTAGCGGGAGCGGGGAGACCCAGTACTTC | CASSLGTSGSGETQYF
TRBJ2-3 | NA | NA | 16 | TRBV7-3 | TGTGCCAGCAGCTTAAGTAGCACCATAAGCACAGATACGCAGTATTTT | CASSLSSTISTDTQYF
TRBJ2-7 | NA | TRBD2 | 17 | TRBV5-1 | TGCGCCAGCAGCTTGGGTCTAGCGGGAGTAAAGGCCTACGAGCAGTACTTC | CASSLGLAGVKAYEQYF
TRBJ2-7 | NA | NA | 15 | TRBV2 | TGTGCCAGCAGTGTCCGGTCATATGATACCTACGAGCAGTACTTC | CASSVRSYDTYEQYF
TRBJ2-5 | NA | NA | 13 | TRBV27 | TGTGCCAGCAGTTTATGGGACCAAGAGACCCAGTACTTC | CASSLWDQETQYF
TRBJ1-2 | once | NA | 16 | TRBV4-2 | TGTGCCAGCAGCCAAGTACGGCCCCTAGGACACTATGGCTACACCTTC | CASSQVRPLGHYGYTF
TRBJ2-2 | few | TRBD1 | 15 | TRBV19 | TGTGCCAGTAAGGACAGGGGGCTTTACACCGGGGAGCTGTTTTTT | CASKDRGLYTGELFF
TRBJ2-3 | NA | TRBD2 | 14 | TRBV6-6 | TGTGCCAGCCAGATAGCGGGAAGCACAGATACGCAGTATTTT | CASQIAGSTDTQYF
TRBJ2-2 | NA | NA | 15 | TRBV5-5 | TGTGCCAGCAGCTTTTCCAGAGCGAACACCGGGGAGCTGTTTTTT | CASSFSRANTGELFF
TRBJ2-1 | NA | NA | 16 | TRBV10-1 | TGCGCCAGCAGTGAGTCGGCACTAGTAATTGGAAATGAGCAGTTCTTC | CASSESALVIGNEQFF
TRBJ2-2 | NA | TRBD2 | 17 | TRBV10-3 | TGTGCCACCGGGACTAGCGGGCCTCTCAGGGGCACCGGGGAGCTGTTTTTT | CATGTSGPLRGTGELFF
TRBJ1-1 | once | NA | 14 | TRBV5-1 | TGCGCCAGCAGCTCCGTCTCTAGGAACACTGAAGCTTTCTTT | CASSSVSRNTEAFF
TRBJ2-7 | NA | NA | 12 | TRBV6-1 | TGTGCCAGCCGCGGGCCCAGCTACGAGCAGTACTTC | CASRGPSYEQYF
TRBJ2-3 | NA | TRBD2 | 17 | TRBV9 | TGTGCCAGCAGCGTAGCTACGTGGACTAGCGGGACTGATACGCAGTATTTT | CASSVATWTSGTDTQYF
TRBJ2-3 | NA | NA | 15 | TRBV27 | TGTGCCAGCAGGGCGTTCGCGGACGTCACAGATACGCAGTATTTT | CASRAFADVTDTQYF
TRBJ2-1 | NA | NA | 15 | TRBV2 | TGTGCCAGCAGTGAGAGAGGGAGCCCCTACAATGAGCAGTTCTTC | CASSERGSPYNEQFF
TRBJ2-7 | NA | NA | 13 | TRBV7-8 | TGTGCCAGCAGCTTTGACAGGACCTACGAGCAGTACTTC | CASSFDRTYEQYF
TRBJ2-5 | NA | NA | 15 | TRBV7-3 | TGTGCCAGCAGCTTAACGCGGGGACCACAAGAGACCCAGTACTTC | CASSLTRGPQETQYF
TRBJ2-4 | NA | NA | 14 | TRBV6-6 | TGTGCCAGCAGTTCCTTCCAGGGAATATACATTCAGTACTTC | CASSSFQGIYIQYF
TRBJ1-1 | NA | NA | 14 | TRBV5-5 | TGTGCCAGCAGCTTTCAGGGTCGAGACACTGAAGCTTTCTTT | CASSFQGRDTEAFF
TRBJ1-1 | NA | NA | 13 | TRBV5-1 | TGCGCCAGCAGCACGGACGGGAACACTGAAGCTTTCTTT | CASSTDGNTEAFF
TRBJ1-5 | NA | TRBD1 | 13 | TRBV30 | TGTGCCTGGAGTAGACAGGGGAATCAGCCCCAGCATTTT | CAWSRQGNQPQHF
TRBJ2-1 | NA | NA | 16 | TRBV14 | TGTGCCAGCAGCCAAGGGGGTAGCGGCCGGGGTAATGAGCAGTTCTTC | CASSQGGSGRGNEQFF
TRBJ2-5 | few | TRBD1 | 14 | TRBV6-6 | TGTGCCAGCAGCCTTCAAACAGGGGCGAAGACCCAGTACTTC | CASSLQTGAKTQYF
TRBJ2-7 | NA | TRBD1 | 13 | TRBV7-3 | TGTGCCAGCTCCCTGGACAGGGGGTACGAGCAGTACTTC | CASSLDRGYEQYF
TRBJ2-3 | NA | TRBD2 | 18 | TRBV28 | TGTGCCAGCAGTGGGGGTCCGGGTAGCGGGGACAACACAGATACGCAGTATTTT | CASSGGPGSGDNTDTQYF
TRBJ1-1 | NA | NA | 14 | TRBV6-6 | TGTGCCAGCAGTTACTCGACAGGGAACACTGAAGCTTTCTTT | CASSYSTGNTEAFF
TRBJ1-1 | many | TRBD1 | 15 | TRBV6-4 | TGTGCCAGCAGTGACCATCCGGACAGGGGAACTGAAGCTTTCTTT | CASSDHPDRGTEAFF
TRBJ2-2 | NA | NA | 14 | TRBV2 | TGTGCCAGCAGTGAACCTGCGGGCACCGGGGAGCTGTTTTTT | CASSEPAGTGELFF
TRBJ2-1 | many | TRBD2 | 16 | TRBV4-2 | TGTGCCAGCAGCCAAGACGCGGGAGAACCCTACAATGAGCAGTTCTTC | CASSQDAGEPYNEQFF